This T cell receptor beta chain originates from a study of T cells in Graves' hyperthyroidism and ophthalmopathy. Study-wide results and caveats: Most expanded thyroid clonotypes above 0.001 recurred in blood.

TCR beta CDR3 regions were amplified from RNA transcripts. TCR CDR3 regions were first amplified by RT-PCR with HTBI primers. TCRdb itself ran the multiplex PCR reads through MiXCR, one entry per CDR3 protein. The sample holds about 360,000 distinct CDR3 sequences, under 15% seen once. V was shortened by 3 bases and J by 8 bases, with 17 bases between the two germline ends. The CDR3 is 15 amino acids. Germline values: CDR1 SEHNR, CDR2 FQNEAQ (reference sequence). This clonotype appeared many times. Antigen specificity is unknown. The source of this sequence is a woman aged 18-29 years with Graves' hyperthyroidism. The chain couples TRBV7-9 to TRBJ2-4; D is possibly TRBD1 or TRBD2 (5 bases each). Input material: blood. DNA for the CDR3: TGTGCCAGCAGCTTTTCAGGGACGGTGGGAGACATTCAGTACTTC. Its translation: CASSFSGTVGDIQYF.